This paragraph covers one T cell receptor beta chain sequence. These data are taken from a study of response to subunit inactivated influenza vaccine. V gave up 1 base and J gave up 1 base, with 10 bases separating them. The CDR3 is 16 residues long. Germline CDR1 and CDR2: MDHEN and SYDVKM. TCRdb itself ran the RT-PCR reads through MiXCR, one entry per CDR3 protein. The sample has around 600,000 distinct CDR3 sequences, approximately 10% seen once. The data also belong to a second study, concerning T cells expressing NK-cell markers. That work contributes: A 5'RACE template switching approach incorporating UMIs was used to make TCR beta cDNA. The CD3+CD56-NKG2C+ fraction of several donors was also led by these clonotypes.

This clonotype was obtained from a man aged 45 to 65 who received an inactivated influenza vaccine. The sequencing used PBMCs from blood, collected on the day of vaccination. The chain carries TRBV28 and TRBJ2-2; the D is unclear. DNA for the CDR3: TGTGCCAGCAGTTTATTCTACCTTCTGAACACCGGGGAGCTGTTTTTT. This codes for CASSLFYLLNTGELFF.